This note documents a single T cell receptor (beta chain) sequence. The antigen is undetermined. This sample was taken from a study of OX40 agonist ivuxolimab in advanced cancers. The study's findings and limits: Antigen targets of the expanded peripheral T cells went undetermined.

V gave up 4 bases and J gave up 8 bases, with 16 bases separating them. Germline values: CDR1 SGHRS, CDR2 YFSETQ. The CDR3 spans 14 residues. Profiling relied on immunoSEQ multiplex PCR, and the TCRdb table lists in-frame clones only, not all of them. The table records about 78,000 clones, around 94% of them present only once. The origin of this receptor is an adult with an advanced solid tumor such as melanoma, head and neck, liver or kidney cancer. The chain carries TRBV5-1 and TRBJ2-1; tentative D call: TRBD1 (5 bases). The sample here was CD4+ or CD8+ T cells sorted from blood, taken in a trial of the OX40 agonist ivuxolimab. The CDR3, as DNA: TGCGCCAGCAGCGAACCGCAGGGAAGCCATGAGCAGTTCTTC. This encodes CASSEPQGSHEQFF.